These 27 T cell receptor beta chains were all obtained from the same sample, sequenced in a study of prognosis after radiotherapy for stage I lung cancer. By two-round multiplex PCR, the TCR beta CDR3 was amplified from genomic DNA. The first round of PCR was done with primers that matched each TRBV and TRBJ gene. A single record per CDR3 protein comes from TCRdb applying MiXCR to the multiplex PCR reads. The table shows tens of thousands of distinct CDR3 sequences, with less than 35% occurring only once. The sequencing here drew on PBMCs, taken before or after stereotactic body radiation therapy (not recorded which). Receptors originate from a donor over 45 with non-small cell lung cancer.

This clonotype was picked up many times. The chain's CDR3 is CSAAGRAKETQYF. DNA of the CDR3: TGCAGTGCTGCCGGGAGGGCCAAGGAGACCCAGTACTTC. V gene TRBV20-1 combines with J gene TRBJ2-5; 8 positions match TRBD2. Germline V lookup: CDR1 DFQATT, CDR2 SNEGSKA (reference sequence). CDR3 length equals 13 residues. Germline trimming cut 5 bases from V and 5 bases from J; bases unmatched to any gene: 7.

The chain recombines TRBV6-1 with TRBJ1-1, with D maybe TRBD1 (6 bases). V lost 5 bases and J lost 0, with 10 bases in between. The CDR3 totals 14 residues. CDR1 is MNHNS and CDR2 is SASEGT in the germline V gene. The CDR3 DNA sequence: TGTGCCAGCAGTCAGGGGATCATGAACACTGAAGCTTTCTTT. It yields the protein CASSQGIMNTEAFF.

This clonotype has a count of ten or more. The V call is TRBV27, the J call TRBJ2-7, with D possibly TRBD1 on 6 matching bases. CDR1 is MNHEY and CDR2 is SMNVEV in the germline V gene (reference sequence). This CDR3 contains 14 residues. The germline V and J ends were trimmed by 8 bases and 0 bases, with 14 bases remaining between them. CDR3 sequence reads: CASGRQAGSYEQYF. The CDR3 nucleotides read TGTGCCAGCGGGAGACAGGCCGGCTCCTACGAGCAGTACTTC.

This clonotype was recorded many times. CDR3 region: CASSDTTSGDNEQFF. As DNA, the CDR3 is TGTGCCAGCAGTGATACGACTAGCGGAGACAATGAGCAGTTCTTC. The chain combines TRBV25-1 with TRBJ2-1; 9 bases are a match to TRBD2. V shed 3 bases and J 5 bases; nucleotides not matched to a gene: 5. Per the germline V gene, CDR1 is MGHDK and CDR2 is SYGVNS. The CDR3 contains 15 residues.

The V and J genes are TRBV18 and TRBJ1-2; D is undetermined. The length of the CDR3 is 16 residues. Germline loops: CDR1 KGHSH, CDR2 LQKENI. V was clipped by 0 bases and J by 8 bases, with 19 bases between them. The CDR3, as DNA: TGTGCCAGCTCACCACCGGTCGGGCCCCTCGTCGGCGGCTACACCTTC. Protein sequence: CASSPPVGPLVGGYTF.

The table lists this clonotype with many counts. This chain joins TRBV19 and TRBJ1-5; 8 positions agree with TRBD1. CDR3 size: 17 residues. The germline CDR1 and CDR2 sequences are LNHDA and SQIVND (reference sequence). After removal of 2 bases from V and 1 base from J, the junction contained 7 bases not matched to a gene. CDR3 nucleotide sequence: TGTGCCAGTAGTATATACCCTGGACAGGGCAGCAATCAGCCCCAGCATTTT. This translates into CASSIYPGQGSNQPQHF.

Ten or more counts support this clonotype. The chain joins TRBV3-1 to TRBJ1-2, with D possibly matching TRBD1 (5 bases). The CDR3 covers 13 residues. The germline gives CDR1 LGHDT, CDR2 YNNKEL (reference sequence). Trimming removed 4 bases at V and 2 bases at J, with 8 bases between. The DNA for the CDR3 is TGTGCCAGCAGCCCCCGGGACAACTATGGCTACACCTTC. It codes for CASSPRDNYGYTF.

This clonotype was seen ten or more times. This rearrangement joins TRBV12-3 or TRBV12-4 to TRBJ1-4; the match to TRBD1 covers 7 bases. The length of the CDR3 is 15 residues. With 4 bases clipped from V and 8 bases from J, the junction kept 10 bases outside the gene matches. The CDR3 nucleotides read TGTGCCAGCAGTTCCCAACAGGGGATGGGGGAAAAACTGTTTTTT. Amino acids: CASSSQQGMGEKLFF.

Many counts were recorded for this clonotype. The CDR3 protein is CATREGVYEKLFF. CDR3 bases: TGTGCCACTCGGGAGGGGGTTTATGAAAAACTGTTTTTT. The chain is built from TRBV6-1 and TRBJ1-4, with D possibly being TRBD1 (6 bases). The V end lost 10 bases, the J end lost 6 bases, and 15 bases lay between the germline ends. This CDR3 has 13 residues. The germline CDR1 and CDR2 sequences are MNHNS and SASEGT.

The rearrangement joins TRBV6-2 or TRBV6-3 to TRBJ2-5; TRBD2 is a possible D gene (5 bases). V was shortened by 5 bases and J by 5 bases, with 12 bases between the two germline ends. The CDR3 length is 13 residues. Germline CDR1 is MNHEY and CDR2 is SVGEGT. For the CDR3, the DNA is TGTGCCAGCAGTCGGGGATTGGGCGAGACCCAGTACTTC. Protein sequence: CASSRGLGETQYF.

Comment on this clonotype: Compared with germline, one end of the junction differs, possibly owing to a read error. The V gene is TRBV7-3, the J gene TRBJ2-2; maybe TRBD2 (5 bases). Germline-derived CDR1 and CDR2 are SGHTA and FQGTGA. This CDR3 has 13 residues. In nucleotides, the CDR3 is TGTGCCAGCAGCTTAAATTTAGCCGGGGAGCTGTCTTTT. It yields the protein CASSLNLAGELSF.

A word on this clonotype: A single base separates this from a much larger clone, so it may be a read error. The chain carries TRBV4-2 and TRBJ2-2; a weak D match, TRBD2 (7 bases). Germline CDR1 and CDR2: LGHNA and YNFKEQ. The CDR3 has 15 amino acids. The CDR3 DNA reads TGTTCCAGCAGCCAAGGGGGGGGGTCTGAGGGGGAGCTGTTTTTT. Translating it yields CSSSQGGGSEGELFF.

The J gene is TRBJ1-5, the V gene TRBV29-1, with TRBD1 identical over 11 bases. Germline V gene data show CDR1 as SQVTM and CDR2 as ANQGSEA. The CDR3 runs to 14 residues. Germline trimming cut 4 bases from V and 9 bases from J; bases unmatched to any gene: 8. The CDR3 is CSVGGGTGGRPQHF. The CDR3 region has the DNA TGCAGCGTTGGAGGCGGGACAGGGGGTCGGCCCCAGCATTTT.

This clonotype came up once. The rearrangement links TRBV30 to TRBJ2-7; D ambiguous. Trimming shortened V by 0 bases and J by 7 bases, and 10 bases separated the two germline ends. The germline V gene encodes CDR1 GTSNPN and CDR2 SVGIG (reference sequence). CDR3 length: 12 amino acids. CDR3 DNA: TGTGCCTGGAGTGTGCTTGGTGGGGAGCAGTACTTC. This gives the protein CAWSVLGGEQYF.

The V gene is TRBV9, the J gene TRBJ1-5; 7 bases are shared with TRBD1. This CDR3 is built from 19 residues. Germline V CDR1 and CDR2: SGDLS, YYNGEE. V was clipped by 4 bases and J by 0 bases; unmatched bases: 16. CDR3 nucleotide sequence: TGTGCCAGCAGCACCACCCGGGACAGTGATGTGAATAGCAATCAGCCCCAGCATTTT. This translates into CASSTTRDSDVNSNQPQHF.

This clonotype appeared many times. The DNA of the CDR3 is TGCAGTGCTAACGACAGGGAGAATCAGCCCCAGCATTTT. Residues: CSANDRENQPQHF. The V call is TRBV20-1, the J call TRBJ1-5; 7 bases line up with TRBD1. Germline V CDR1 and CDR2: DFQATT, SNEGSKA (reference sequence). V was pared by 4 bases and J by 4 bases, with 4 bases of the junction left unmatched. The CDR3 covers 13 residues.

The sample holds many counts of this clonotype. The rearrangement joins TRBV6-2 or TRBV6-3 to TRBJ1-5; TRBD1 matches 10 bases. V was clipped by 4 bases and J by 0 bases; unmatched bases: 6. Looked up from germline, CDR1 is MNHEY and CDR2 is SVGEGT. This CDR3 region has 17 residues. The CDR3 DNA reads TGTGCCAGCAGTTTTGGGACAGGGGTAGCTAGCAATCAGCCCCAGCATTTT. Its translation: CASSFGTGVASNQPQHF.

The chain links TRBV6-1 to TRBJ2-5; weak D call: TRBD2 (5 bases). Germline CDR1 reads MNHNS; CDR2 reads SASEGT. The CDR3 runs to 14 residues. Trimming pared 5 bases from V and 7 bases from J, leaving 17 bases between. CDR3 residues: CASSLGLTTGTQYF. In DNA, the CDR3 is TGTGCCAGCAGTCTCGGACTGACGACCGGGACCCAGTACTTC.

This clonotype was counted at least ten times. The chain combines TRBV4-1 with TRBJ2-1; possible D gene TRBD2, 7 bases. CDR1 and CDR2 from the germline V gene are MGHRA and YSYEKL. This CDR3 contains 17 residues. With 1 base removed from V and 6 bases from J, the gap between germline ends came to 19 bases. The CDR3 protein is CASSQGEGVTGGNEQFF. CDR3 bases: TGCGCCAGCAGCCAAGGGGAGGGGGTTACCGGCGGCAATGAGCAGTTCTTC.

This clonotype showed up many times. The chain joins TRBV19 to TRBJ1-2; TRBD1 matches 7 bases. The V segment lost 4 bases and the J segment 8 bases; nucleotides outside the gene matches: 4. The CDR3 runs 12 residues. Per germline, CDR1 LNHDA and CDR2 SQIVND (reference sequence). The CDR3 region is CASSTDRAGYTF. The CDR3 coding sequence is TGTGCCAGTAGTACAGACAGGGCCGGCTACACCTTC.

There are many counts of this clonotype. The V gene is TRBV6-2 or TRBV6-3, the J gene TRBJ2-2; tentatively, D is TRBD2 (7 bases). This CDR3 has 15 residues. CDR1 and CDR2 (germline): MNHEY, SVGEGT. The V gene lost 3 bases and the J gene lost 6 bases, with 14 bases spanning the gap. CDR3: CASSYPGGRAGELFF. The CDR3 DNA reads TGTGCCAGCAGTTATCCCGGGGGGCGGGCCGGGGAGCTGTTTTTT.

As to this clonotype: Its ends do not fully match the called genes, so a read error is possible. The V gene is TRBV5-1, the J gene TRBJ1-3, with TRBD1 as a possible D gene (6 bases). CDR3 length: 19 amino acids. The germline CDR1 and CDR2 sequences are SGHRS and YFSETQ. The CDR3 nucleotides are TGCGCCAGCACCTTGGAGCCGGGACATGCTCTGATCTCTGGAAACACCATATATTTT. Protein: CASTLEPGHALISGNTIYF.

This clonotype was seen ten or more times. CDR3 coding DNA: TGTGCCAGCAGTTTCGGGGGGTCGGTGGGTGAGACCCAGTACTTC. As protein: CASSFGGSVGETQYF. The rearrangement uses TRBV28 and TRBJ2-5, with 7 bases aligning to TRBD2. The V gene's germline CDR1 is MDHEN and CDR2 SYDVKM. V dropped 3 bases and J dropped 5; count of bases not matched to a gene: 9. There are 15 residues in the CDR3.

As for this clonotype: A read error may be the cause here, since a much bigger clone is one base away. This chain joins TRBV6-2 or TRBV6-3 and TRBJ2-5; 11 bases align to TRBD2. Per the germline V gene, CDR1 is MNHEY and CDR2 is SVGEGT. The CDR3 loop spans 17 amino acids. This CDR3 is CASSYSFLAGGKDTQYF. The CDR3 DNA follows: TGTGCCAGCAGTTACTCGTTTCTAGCGGGAGGTAAAGATACCCAGTACTTC.

The V and J genes are TRBV20-1 and TRBJ2-2; tentatively, D is TRBD1 (5 bases). Germline loops: CDR1 DFQATT, CDR2 SNEGSKA (reference sequence). The CDR3 consists of 16 residues. The V end lost 2 bases, the J end lost 2 bases, and 15 bases lay between the germline ends. CDR3 residues: CSARRQCARNTGELFF. DNA of the CDR3: TGCAGTGCTAGAAGACAGTGTGCTCGAAACACCGGGGAGCTGTTTTTT.

This chain connects TRBV19 to TRBJ1-5; the match to TRBD1 covers 7 bases. The CDR3 has 18 amino acids. From germline, CDR1 is LNHDA and CDR2 SQIVND (reference sequence). With 9 bases clipped from V and 4 bases from J, the junction kept 21 bases outside the gene matches. The CDR3: CASRISGNRGMRNQPQHF. The DNA of the CDR3 is TGTGCCAGCCGTATTTCCGGTAACAGGGGAATGAGGAATCAGCCCCAGCATTTT.

This clonotype was found many times. The chain carries TRBV5-1 and TRBJ1-5; D gene uncertain. This CDR3 is built from 13 residues. CDR1 is SGHRS, CDR2 YFSETQ, per germline. V was cut by 1 base and J by 1 base, with 3 bases left in between. DNA for the CDR3: TGCGCCAGCAGCTTGCAGAGCAATCAGCCCCAGCATTTT. Residues: CASSLQSNQPQHF. Using reference TRBV5-1 and TRBJ1-5 for the parts outside the CDR3, the full variable domain is KAGVTQTPRYLIKTRGQQVTLSCSPISGHRSVSWYQQTPGQGLQFLFEYFSETQRNKGNFPGRFSGRQFSNSRSEMNVSTLELGDSALYLCASSLQSNQPQHFGDGTRLSIL.